These 30 T cell receptor beta chains were sequenced from one sample in a study of cytomegalovirus exposure and HLA in healthy donors. It was with 60 Vbeta and 13 Jbeta primers that the PCR ran. Clones were sequenced by immunoSEQ multiplex PCR, and TCRdb holds only the in-frame ones, with some missing. The sample holds 120,000 or so clones, about a sixth seen once. Material: PBMCs. These TCRs come from a female donor in good health and CMV-seropositive.

This clone has more than one count but fewer than ten. The chain couples TRBV7-2 to TRBJ2-5; TRBD1 agrees at 7 bases. The germline gives CDR1 SGHTA, CDR2 FQGNSA. The CDR3 loop spans 15 amino acids. Losses at the gene ends were 6 bases for V and 0 bases for J; bases not matched to a gene: 7. This CDR3 reads CASRSTGLYQETQYF. As DNA, the CDR3 is TGTGCCAGCAGGTCGACAGGGCTGTACCAAGAGACCCAGTACTTC.

CDR3 protein: CASSHGRGETGELFF. The CDR3 DNA reads as TGCGCCAGCAGCCACGGTCGCGGGGAGACCGGGGAGCTGTTTTTT. The chain is built from TRBV4-1 and TRBJ2-2, with D perhaps TRBD2 (6 bases). CDR3 size: 15 residues. V was pared by 3 bases and J by 5 bases, with 13 bases between. CDR1 and CDR2 from the germline V gene are MGHRA and YSYEKL.

The J gene is TRBJ2-5, the V gene TRBV29-1; 8 positions match TRBD1. V gave up 6 bases and J gave up 3 bases; unmatched junction bases: 3. Germline loops: CDR1 SQVTM, CDR2 ANQGSEA. The CDR3 is 12 residues long. CDR3 in amino acids: CSVSQGEETQYF. The CDR3 DNA sequence: TGCAGCGTATCACAGGGGGAAGAGACCCAGTACTTC.

The chain links TRBV6-1 to TRBJ2-5; D perhaps matches TRBD2 (6 bases). The CDR3 is 14 residues long. Trimming cost V 2 bases and J 9 bases, with 16 bases left between them. Per germline, CDR1 MNHNS and CDR2 SASEGT. The CDR3 region has the DNA TGTGCCAGCAGTGAACGTCACAGCTGGGGGGCCCAGTACTTC. This sequence encodes CASSERHSWGAQYF.

The table lists this clone with a few counts. The V call is TRBV21-1, the J call TRBJ2-1; TRBD2 reflects the table's D call only, with no check against the DNA. TRBV21-1 is a pseudogene. The CDR3 runs 17 residues. CDR3 coding DNA: TGTGCCAGCAGCAATCGGATGGCGGCCAGCTCCTACAATGAGCAGTTCTTC. Translation gives CASSNRMAASSYNEQFF.

This chain connects TRBV28 to TRBJ1-1, with 8 bases fitting TRBD1. V lost 10 bases and J lost 4; bases outside the gene matches: 14. The germline V gene has CDR1 MDHEN and CDR2 SYDVKM. The CDR3 consists of 15 residues. CDR3 protein: CATYLPDRGGTEAFF. The CDR3 DNA reads as TGTGCCACCTACCTCCCCGACAGGGGTGGCACTGAAGCTTTCTTT.

This clone was picked up a small number of times. This chain connects TRBV28 to TRBJ2-7; the D gene is possibly TRBD1 (6 bases). Between the trimmed V and J ends, which lost 6 bases and 0 bases, there was a span of 15 bases. Germline-derived CDR1 and CDR2 are MDHEN and SYDVKM. The CDR3 has 15 residues. The CDR3, as DNA: TGTGCCAGCAGACCAACAGGGCCCGACTCCTACGAGCAGTACTTC. Its translation: CASRPTGPDSYEQYF. Based on the CDR3 plus reference TRBV28 and TRBJ2-7, the full variable domain is DVKVTQSSRYLVKRTGEKVFLECVQDMDHENMFWYRQDPGLGLRLIYFSYDVKMKEKGDIPEGYSVSREKKERFSLILESASTNQTSMYLCASRPTGPDSYEQYFGPGTRLTVT.

This clone was counted only a few times. This specimen includes other DNA sequences encoding the same CDR3. The chain uses TRBV9 and TRBJ2-3; a weak D match, TRBD2 (5 bases). Germline V lookup: CDR1 SGDLS, CDR2 YYNGEE. The CDR3 length is 14 residues. V shed 0 bases and J shed 3 bases, with 8 bases lying between them. CDR3: CASSVVGVTDTQYF. CDR3 nucleotides: TGTGCCAGCAGCGTAGTGGGAGTTACAGATACGCAGTATTTT. Supplemented by reference TRBV9 and TRBJ2-3, the full variable domain reads DSGVTQTPKHLITATGQRVTLRCSPRSGDLSVYWYQQSLDQGLQFLIQYYNGEERAKGNILERFSAQQFPDLHSELNLSSLELGDSALYFCASSVVGVTDTQYFGPGTRLTVL.

The chain joins TRBV5-1 to TRBJ2-5; maybe TRBD2 (6 bases). V was cut by 4 bases and J by 4 bases, with 17 bases left in between. The CDR3 contains 15 residues. The V gene's germline CDR1 is SGHRS and CDR2 YFSETQ. CDR3: CASSPSAGWGETQYF. CDR3 bases: TGCGCCAGCAGCCCCTCGGCGGGATGGGGAGAGACCCAGTACTTC.

The V gene is TRBV28, the J gene TRBJ2-7, with D maybe TRBD1 (6 bases). V was shortened by 6 bases and J by 3 bases, with 21 bases between the two germline ends. Germline CDR1 is MDHEN and CDR2 is SYDVKM. CDR3 length equals 16 residues. CDR3 DNA sequence: TGTGCCAGCAGCCCCAGCGGACAGAAACGGGGCTACGAGCAGTACTTC. It specifies CASSPSGQKRGYEQYF.

The V and J genes are TRBV6-5 and TRBJ1-1; 10 bases agree with TRBD1. V lost 6 bases and J lost 8; bases outside the gene matches: 12. This CDR3 region has 15 residues. Germline V lookup: CDR1 MNHEY, CDR2 SVGAGI. The CDR3 sequence is CASRRPGTGVLEAFF. The DNA of the CDR3 is TGTGCCAGCAGACGACCCGGGACAGGGGTATTGGAAGCTTTCTTT.

This clone was counted between two and nine times. The chain couples TRBV5-4 to TRBJ2-5, with D possibly being TRBD2 (5 bases). V lost 4 bases and J 2 bases, leaving 9 bases between the germline ends. Germline CDR1 and CDR2: SGHNT and YYREEE (reference sequence). The CDR3 length is 13 residues. CDR3 nucleotides: TGTGCCAGCAGCCCGGACTGGCAAGAGACCCAGTACTTC. Translated, it gives CASSPDWQETQYF.

This clone was seen a handful of times. The chain couples TRBV19 to TRBJ2-2; tentative D call: TRBD1 (5 bases). The CDR3 spans 14 residues. Trimming left V 4 bases short and J 2 bases short, with 8 bases between. CDR1 is LNHDA, CDR2 SQIVND, per germline (reference sequence). In DNA, the CDR3 is TGTGCCAGTAGTAGACAGAACAACACCGGGGAGCTGTTTTTT. It specifies CASSRQNNTGELFF.

The chain employs TRBV14 and TRBJ1-1; D may be TRBD1 (5 bases). The V and J ends lost 4 bases and 4 bases respectively, with 16 bases between them. There are 15 residues in the CDR3. CDR1 is SGHDN, CDR2 FVKESK, per germline. The CDR3 DNA is TGTGCCAGCAGCCTATTAAGGGGTCAGGGCACTGAAGCTTTCTTT. Translating it yields CASSLLRGQGTEAFF.

The gene calls are TRBV11-2 and TRBJ2-7, with TRBD2 as a possible D gene (5 bases). CDR1 SGHAT and CDR2 FQNNGV come from the germline V gene. This CDR3 contains 16 residues. V was pared by 5 bases and J by 2 bases, with 19 bases between. CDR3 DNA sequence: TGTGCCAGCAGCCCCAGTCTAGCTGAGTCGACCTACGAGCAGTACTTC. As protein: CASSPSLAESTYEQYF.

The rearrangement uses TRBV7-8 and TRBJ2-7; the match to TRBD2 covers 12 bases. Looked up from germline, CDR1 is SGHVS and CDR2 is FQNEAQ. The CDR3 has 17 residues. V shed 2 bases and J 6 bases; nucleotides not matched to a gene: 11. CDR3 sequence: CASSLSLAGGPEGEQYF. The CDR3 nucleotides are TGTGCCAGCAGCTTATCCCTAGCGGGAGGGCCCGAAGGCGAGCAGTACTTC.

This clone was counted between two and nine times. The V call is TRBV2, the J call TRBJ2-5; 9 bases are a match to TRBD1. V was clipped by 5 bases and J by 5 bases; unmatched bases: 6. The CDR3 sequence is 14 residues long. Looked up from germline, CDR1 is SNHLY and CDR2 is FYNNEI. CDR3 region: CASSLNRGPETQYF. In DNA, the CDR3 is TGTGCCAGCAGTTTAAACAGGGGGCCGGAGACCCAGTACTTC.

This chain joins TRBV9 and TRBJ2-3, with TRBD2 identical over 9 bases. Trimming removed 0 bases from V and 5 bases from J; junction bases left unmatched: 10. The CDR3 runs 17 residues. Germline CDR1 reads SGDLS; CDR2 reads YYNGEE. The CDR3 loop reads CASSVARRGGRGDTQYF. The CDR3 nucleotides are TGTGCCAGCAGCGTAGCGAGGCGGGGGGGCCGGGGAGATACGCAGTATTTT.

This chain connects TRBV5-1 to TRBJ2-5; the D gene is possibly TRBD2 (6 bases). Germline values: CDR1 SGHRS, CDR2 YFSETQ. Trimming shortened V by 0 bases and J by 4 bases, and 22 bases separated the two germline ends. The CDR3 sequence is 18 residues long. DNA for the CDR3: TGCGCCAGCAGCTTGGGACCCGGGACCGGGACTCCAGGAGAGACCCAGTACTTC. Its translation is CASSLGPGTGTPGETQYF.

This clone was detected only a few times. The chain joins TRBV9 to TRBJ2-3, with a possible D match to TRBD2 (5 bases). Germline assignment: CDR1 SGDLS and CDR2 YYNGEE. V lost 1 base to trimming and J lost 2 bases, with 17 bases between them. CDR3 length: 17 amino acids. CDR3 DNA: TGTGCCAGCAGCGTACTCCCCCCGGACTCTACCACAGATACGCAGTATTTT. Amino acid sequence: CASSVLPPDSTTDTQYF.

The chain has TRBV7-8 and TRBJ1-2; the D is unclear. The V and J ends lost 4 bases and 2 bases respectively, with 11 bases between them. This CDR3 spans 14 amino acids. Germline V CDR1 and CDR2: SGHVS, FQNEAQ. The CDR3 spells CASSSSEWNYGYTF. As DNA, the CDR3 is TGTGCCAGCAGCTCTAGTGAATGGAACTATGGCTACACCTTC.

This clone appeared a few times. The chain uses TRBV6-1 and TRBJ2-2, with 7 positions matching TRBD2. The V gene end was trimmed by 0 bases and the J gene end by 2 bases; junction bases not matched to a gene: 12. From germline, CDR1 is MNHNS and CDR2 SASEGT. This CDR3 is 19 amino acids long. In DNA form, the CDR3 reads TGTGCCAGCAGTGAAGCTAGGCGGGGGTACCTTCCAAACACCGGGGAGCTGTTTTTT. It is translated as CASSEARRGYLPNTGELFF.

V usage is TRBV5-1 and J usage is TRBJ2-2; the match to TRBD1 covers 10 bases. V shed 3 bases and J 6 bases; nucleotides not matched to a gene: 2. The CDR3 consists of 14 residues. CDR1 SGHRS and CDR2 YFSETQ come from the germline V gene. CDR3 amino acids: CASSWDRGAGELFF. CDR3 nucleotide sequence: TGCGCCAGCAGCTGGGACAGGGGTGCCGGGGAGCTGTTTTTT.

This chain joins TRBV28 and TRBJ1-6; D remains unclear. Germline V lookup: CDR1 MDHEN, CDR2 SYDVKM. The CDR3 sequence is 11 residues long. V was pared by 10 bases and J by 11 bases, with 12 bases between. The CDR3 nucleotides read TGTGCCACAACCGACACAGCACCCCTCCACTTT. This codes for CATTDTAPLHF.

CDR3 in amino acids: CASSPGTSGGADYNEQFF. The CDR3 DNA is TGCGCCAGCAGCCCCGGGACTAGCGGGGGGGCCGATTACAATGAGCAGTTCTTC. This sequence joins TRBV5-1 and TRBJ2-1; 16 bases match TRBD2. Germline loops: CDR1 SGHRS, CDR2 YFSETQ. This CDR3 has 18 amino acids. The ends lost 4 bases at V and 4 bases at J; junction bases unmatched: 8.

The chain carries TRBV6-5 and TRBJ2-2, with D maybe TRBD1 (6 bases). The CDR3 sequence is 14 residues long. V was trimmed by 6 bases and J by 2 bases, leaving 10 bases between them. The germline gives CDR1 MNHEY, CDR2 SVGAGI. The CDR3 loop is CASSRGHNTGELFF. CDR3 DNA: TGTGCCAGCAGCCGGGGACACAACACCGGGGAGCTGTTTTTT.

There are a few counts of this clone. The V and J genes are TRBV2 and TRBJ1-2; D is uncertain. CDR1 and CDR2 (germline): SNHLY, FYNNEI. V dropped 4 bases and J dropped 5 bases, with 8 bases sitting between them. CDR3 length: 12 residues. CDR3 in amino acids: CASSVSQYGYTF. DNA for the CDR3: TGTGCCAGCAGTGTCAGTCAGTATGGCTACACCTTC.

The chain couples TRBV27 to TRBJ1-1; 8 nucleotides match TRBD1. With V trimmed by 3 bases and J by 4 bases, 4 bases remained unmatched. CDR1 is MNHEY, CDR2 SMNVEV, per germline (reference sequence). This CDR3 has 14 residues. The CDR3 DNA reads TGTGCCAGCAGTTTTAAGGACAGGGTCACTGAAGCTTTCTTT. This codes for CASSFKDRVTEAFF.

This clone turned up a few times. V is TRBV7-3 and J is TRBJ2-2; D gene unclear. This CDR3 is 15 amino acids long. Germline V gene data show CDR1 as SGHTA and CDR2 as FQGTGA. V was trimmed by 2 bases and J by 4 bases, leaving 11 bases between them. CDR3 sequence: CASSLGQTSTGELFF. The DNA of the CDR3 is TGTGCCAGCAGCTTAGGCCAAACCAGCACCGGGGAGCTGTTTTTT.

The CDR3: CSVEDWRQGVGNTIYF. The DNA for the CDR3 is TGCAGCGTTGAAGATTGGAGACAGGGAGTTGGAAACACCATATATTTT. This chain uses TRBV29-1 with TRBJ1-3; TRBD1 agrees at 7 bases. Trimming cost V 0 bases and J 3 bases; bases outside gene matches: 8. The germline gives CDR1 SQVTM, CDR2 ANQGSEA. The CDR3 contains 16 residues. The full variable domain, completed using reference TRBV29-1 and TRBJ1-3, is SAVISQKPSRDICQRGTSLTIQCQVDSQVTMMFWYRQQPGQSLTLIATANQGSEATYESGFVIDKFPISRPNLTFSTLTVSNMSPEDSSIYLCSVEDWRQGVGNTIYFGEGSWLTVV.